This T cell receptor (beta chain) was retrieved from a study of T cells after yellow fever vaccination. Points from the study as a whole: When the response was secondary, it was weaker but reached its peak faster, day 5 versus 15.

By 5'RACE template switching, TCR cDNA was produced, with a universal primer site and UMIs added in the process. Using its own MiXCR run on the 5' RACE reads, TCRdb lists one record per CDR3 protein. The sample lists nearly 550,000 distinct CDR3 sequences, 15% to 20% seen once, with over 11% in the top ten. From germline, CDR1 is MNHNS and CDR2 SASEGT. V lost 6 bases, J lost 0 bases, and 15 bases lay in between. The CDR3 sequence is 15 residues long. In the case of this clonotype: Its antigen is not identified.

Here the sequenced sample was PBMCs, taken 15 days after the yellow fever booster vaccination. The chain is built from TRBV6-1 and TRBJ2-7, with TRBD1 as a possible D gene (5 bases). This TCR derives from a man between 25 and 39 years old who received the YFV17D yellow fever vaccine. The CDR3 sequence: CASSTPRTSSYEQYF. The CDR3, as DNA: TGTGCCAGCAGCACCCCACGGACAAGCTCCTACGAGCAGTACTTC.